This TCR beta chain was recorded in a study of T-cell memory formation after mild COVID-19. Overall study findings and caveats: In pre-infection memory, a portion of responding clones appeared, which suggested that cross-reactive memory joined. Clones that contracted from day 15 to 85 were balanced CD4/CD8, while later expanders leaned CD4+.

5'RACE, which relied on constant-segment primers, yielded TCR alpha and TCR beta cDNA libraries carrying sample barcodes and UMIs. TCRdb independently ran MiXCR on the 5' RACE reads; one entry per CDR3 protein. The table records around 180,000 distinct CDR3 sequences, less than 20% of them present only once. About this clonotype itself: Its cognate antigen is unknown.

Germline CDR1 and CDR2: SGHAT and FQNNGV. The CDR3 length is 14 residues. The V gene lost 3 bases and the J gene lost 3 bases, with 11 bases spanning the gap. Sequencing used PBMCs or a T cell subset sorted from them (not recorded which). The receptor comes from a man younger than 30 who had mild COVID-19 (a few samples of this study predate the infection). Cell type and time point are not known. V is TRBV11-2 and J is TRBJ1-1; D call uncertain. CDR3 sequence (DNA): TGTGCCAGCAGCTTTCGAGGTAGCGACACTGAAGCTTTCTTT. It encodes CASSFRGSDTEAFF. Complete variable domain (other parts from reference TRBV11-2 and TRBJ1-1): EAGVAQSPRYKIIEKRQSVAFWCNPISGHATLYWYQQILGQGPKLLIQFQNNGVVDDSQLPKDRFSAERLKGVDSTLKIQPAKLEDSAVYLCASSFRGSDTEAFFGQGTRLTVV.